This T cell receptor beta chain was obtained from a study of blood T cell repertoires in COVID-19 (dated by TCRdb to 2020 to 2022). About the study as a whole: Samples covering the acute and convalescent phases of COVID-19 were provided by collaborators in the United States, Italy and Spain. The prospective study material was composed of cDNA or gDNA derived from T cells, B-cell-depleted T cells, or PBMCs. Deeply sampled blood TCRbeta repertoires from subjects exposed to, actively infected with, or recovered from COVID-19 were included in the dataset. The repertoires were released in a freely available public database intended as a resource for research on the immune response to SARS-CoV-2. Samples came from the ongoing ImmuneRACE study (first 160 participants) plus 1,254 subjects from 6 global collaborators. Sample metadata almost always included a de-identified subject ID, COVID-19 status, age in years and sex. Where HLA class I and class II types were available, the types were taken from metadata supplied by the sample provider, not from assay-based typing.

Whole blood was collected in K2EDTA tubes by collaborating institutions according to the institutions' own protocols. For TCRbeta analysis, collaborator samples were shipped as frozen whole blood, as isolated PBMCs, or as DNA extracted from either sample type. This clone appeared once. Its antigen is not yet known. No base qualities exist here, and no much larger clone lies one base off it. TCRbeta CDR3 regions were amplified from genomic DNA using the immunoSEQ Assay, a bias-controlled multiplex PCR. The original methods were these. Nucleated cell counts per sample were estimated from amplification of reference gene primers within the assay. To quantify the absolute abundance of each unique TCRbeta CDR3 rearrangement, sequence reads were collapsed and filtered. Productive Simpson clonality was computed per sample as the square root of Simpson's diversity index over productive rearrangements. As stored in TCRdb, this immuneACCESS dataset retains in-frame rearrangements with V and J assigned. A fraction of the clones does not appear; measured against another copy, unresolved V genes explain less than half of the discrepancy, and the remainder lacks a known reason. That table supplies the V and J calls and clone size; D and trimming were determined from the DNA. Recorded for this sample are more than 250,000 clones; about nine tenths of them occurred a single time. The ten largest clones take up 1% of the sample.

The investigation overall reported the following: How much clinical and demographic metadata was included differed by source and by participant, and the metadata was provided uncurated.

Inclusive of the bounding cysteine and phenylalanine, the CDR3 is 18 residues long. Here the CDR3 DNA is all that survives: 54 bases in frame from base 1. Via the germline V gene, CDR1 is LGHNA and CDR2 YNFKEQ. Unmatched junction bases come to 9, with V trimmed by 2 bases and J by 0 bases. The specimen was peripheral blood. The TCR sequence derives from a middle-aged man with active or convalescent COVID-19. Rearrangement joined TRBV4-2 to TRBJ2-5, and 10 junction bases match TRBD2. CDR3 sequence: CASSQNPLAGMYQETQYF. In nucleotide form, the sequence is TGTGCCAGCAGCCAAAACCCACTAGCGGGGATGTACCAAGAGACCCAGTACTTC.